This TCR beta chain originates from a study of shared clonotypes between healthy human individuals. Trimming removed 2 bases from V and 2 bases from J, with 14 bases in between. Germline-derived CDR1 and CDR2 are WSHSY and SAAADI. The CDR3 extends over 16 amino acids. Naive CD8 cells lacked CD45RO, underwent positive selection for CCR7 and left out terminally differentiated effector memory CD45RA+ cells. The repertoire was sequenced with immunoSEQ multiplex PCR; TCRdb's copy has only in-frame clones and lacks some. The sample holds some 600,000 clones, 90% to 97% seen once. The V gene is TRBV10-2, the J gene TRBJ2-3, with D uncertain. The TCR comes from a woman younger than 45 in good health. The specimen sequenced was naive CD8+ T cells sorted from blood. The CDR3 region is CASSEPVGGVTDTQYF. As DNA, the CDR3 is TGCGCCAGCAGTGAGCCAGTAGGTGGGGTCACAGATACGCAGTATTTT.